The sequence of this T cell receptor beta chain was determined in a study of beta chain features in type 1 diabetes. Study observations and caveats: Type 1 diabetes patients had TCRB CDR3s that were shorter (moderately but significantly so) in all four CD4+ subsets.

All of the isolated RNA was reverse transcribed, so expressed TCRB transcripts were sequenced. Profiled with immunoSEQ multiplex PCR; TCRdb holds only in-frame clones, not every one. In the table there are around 600,000 clones, roughly an eighth of which are singletons. This clone was picked up a small number of times. Its antigen is unknown. The CDR3 spans 15 residues. Germline values: CDR1 SEHNR, CDR2 FQNEAQ (reference sequence). Trimming removed 5 bases at V and 9 bases at J, with 17 bases between. The specimen sequenced was naive CD4+ T cells from blood. This chain uses TRBV7-9 with TRBJ1-6; D is unresolved. The sequence was collected from a man aged 25-45 years with type 1 diabetes. The CDR3 DNA sequence: TGTGCCAGCAGCCCGCAGACGGGCTTAAGTTCACCCCTCCACTTT. Its protein is CASSPQTGLSSPLHF. Filled out from reference TRBV7-9 and TRBJ1-6, the complete variable domain reads DTGVSQNPRHKITKRGQNVTFRCDPISEHNRLYWYRQTLGQGPEFLTYFQNEAQLEKSRLLSDRFSAERPKGSFSTLEIQRTEQGDSAMYLCASSPQTGLSSPLHFGNGTRLTVT.